This T cell receptor beta chain was documented in a study of T cell responses to AZD1222 COVID-19 vaccine. As concerns this clone: The antigen is not known.

Sequenced by immunoSEQ multiplex PCR; TCRdb stores in-frame clones only, minus some. The sample records 140,000 or so clones, about nine tenths being singletons. Germline loops: CDR1 MGHRA, CDR2 YSYEKL. The CDR3 runs to 13 residues. Trimming took 4 bases from V and 12 from J; bases not matched to a gene: 6. Regarding the study as a whole: Across the whole spike, CD4 TCRs peaked at regions 160-218 and 743-854. Spike-specific TCR repertoires showed rising breadth and depth after two AZD1222 doses. Donors were chiefly white British, with a greater number of females, and clonal diversity was perhaps underestimated. Nearly half of spike-specific TCRs reportedly target unmutated variant regions.

J is TRBJ2-1 and V is TRBV4-1; the match to TRBD1 covers 10 bases. Sequencing was performed on peripheral blood, taken on day 0 of AZD1222 vaccination. This receptor was obtained from an adult in good health. The CDR3 is CASSPKGQGGQFF. CDR3 coding DNA: TGCGCCAGCAGCCCGAAAGGACAGGGGGGGCAGTTCTTC.